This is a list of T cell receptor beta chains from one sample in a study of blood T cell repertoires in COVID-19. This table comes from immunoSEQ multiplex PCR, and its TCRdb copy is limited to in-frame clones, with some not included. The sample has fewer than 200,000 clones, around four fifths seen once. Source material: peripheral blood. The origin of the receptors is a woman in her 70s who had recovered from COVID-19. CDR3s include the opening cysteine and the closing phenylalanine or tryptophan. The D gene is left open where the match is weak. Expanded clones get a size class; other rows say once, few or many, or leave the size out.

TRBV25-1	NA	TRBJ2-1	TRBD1	TGTGCCAGCAGTAACCTCGGACAGGGGGGGCAGTTCTTC	CASSNLGQGGQFF
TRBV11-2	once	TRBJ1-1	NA	TGTGCCAGCAGCTTACAACCCCACTACACTGAAGCTTTCTTT	CASSLQPHYTEAFF
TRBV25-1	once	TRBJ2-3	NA	TGTGCCAGCAGTGGACCCATGGCGGCTAGCACAGATACGCAGTATTTT	CASSGPMAASTDTQYF
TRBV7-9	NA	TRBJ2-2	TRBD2	TGTGCCAGCAGCCGCGGACTAGCGGTTAACACCGGGGAGCTGTTTTTT	CASSRGLAVNTGELFF
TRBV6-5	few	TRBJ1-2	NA	TGTGCCAGCAGTCGCCAAACGGGGGTCGGCTACACCTTC	CASSRQTGVGYTF
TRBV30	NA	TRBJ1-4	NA	TGTGCCTGGAGGAGCCCCCGGTCAACTAATGAAAAACTGTTTTTT	CAWRSPRSTNEKLFF
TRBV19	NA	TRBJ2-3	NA	TGTGCCAGTAGTATATCCGCCCCGTCAGGAGATACGCAGTATTTT	CASSISAPSGDTQYF
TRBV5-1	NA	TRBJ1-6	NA	TGCGCCAGCAGCTTGGCGCTGTCAGGGGCTTCCTTCAATTCACCCCTCCACTTT	CASSLALSGASFNSPLHF
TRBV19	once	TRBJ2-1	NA	TGTGCCAGTAGTAAGGGGCGGGGAAGCTCCTACAATGAGCAGTTCTTC	CASSKGRGSSYNEQFF
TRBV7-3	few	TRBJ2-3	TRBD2	TGTGCCAGCAGCTCCCTAGCGGGTGGGGCAGATACGCAGTATTTT	CASSSLAGGADTQYF
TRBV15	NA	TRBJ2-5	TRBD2	TGTGCCACCAGCAGAGATCGTTCGGGGGGACAAGAGACCCAGTACTTC	CATSRDRSGGQETQYF
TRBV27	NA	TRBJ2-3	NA	TGTGCCAGCAGGTCAGCGGACGTAGATACGCAGTATTTT	CASRSADVDTQYF
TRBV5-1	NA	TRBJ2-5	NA	TGCGCCAGCAGCTTGCTAGAGCAAGAGACCCAGTACTTC	CASSLLEQETQYF
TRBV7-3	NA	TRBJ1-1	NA	TGTGCCAGCAGCCCACACCAGGTTGCTGAAGCTTTCTTT	CASSPHQVAEAFF
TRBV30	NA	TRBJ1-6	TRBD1	TGTGCCTGGAGAGCGGGACAGGGGGTAGGTTCACCCCTCCACTTT	CAWRAGQGVGSPLHF
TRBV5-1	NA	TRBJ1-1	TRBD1	TGCGCCAGCAGCTCCCGGACAGGGGGAGAGAACACTGAAGCTTTCTTT	CASSSRTGGENTEAFF
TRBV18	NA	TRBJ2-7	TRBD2	TGTGCCAGCTCACCTGGGCGGGAGGGGTACGAGCAGTACTTC	CASSPGREGYEQYF
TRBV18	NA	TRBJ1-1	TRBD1	TGTGCCAGCTCCCTGACAGGGAACACTGAAGTTTTCTTT	CASSLTGNTEVFF
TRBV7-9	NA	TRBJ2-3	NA	TGTGCCAGCAGCCCCAACAACGTTGTCACAGATACGCAGTATTTT	CASSPNNVVTDTQYF
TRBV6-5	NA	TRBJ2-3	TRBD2	TGTGCCAGCCGACTAGCGGGGGCCCGCACAGATACGCAGTATTTT	CASRLAGARTDTQYF
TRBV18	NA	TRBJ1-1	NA	TGTGCCAGCTCACCATTCTCAACCGGGGACACTGAAGCTTTCTTT	CASSPFSTGDTEAFF
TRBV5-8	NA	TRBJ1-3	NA	TGTGCCAGCACCCCGACCGGGAGCTCTGGAAACACCATATATTTT	CASTPTGSSGNTIYF
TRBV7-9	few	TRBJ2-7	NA	TGTGCCAGCAGCTTTTCTACTCGCGAGCAGTACTTC	CASSFSTREQYF
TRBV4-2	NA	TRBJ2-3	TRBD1	TGTGCCAGCAGCCGGGACAGGGTGGATACGCAGTATTTT	CASSRDRVDTQYF
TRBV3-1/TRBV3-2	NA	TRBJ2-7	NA	TGTGCCAGCAGCCACCTCCTTAGGGGGGGGGAAACCTACGAGCAGTACTTC	CASSHLLRGGETYEQYF
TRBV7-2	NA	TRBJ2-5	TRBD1	TGTGCCAGCAGCGTGACAGGGTCCCAAGAGACCCAGTACTTC	CASSVTGSQETQYF
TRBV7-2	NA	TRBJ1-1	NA	TGTGCCAGCAGCTGGGCAGGTGTCGGCACTGAAGCTTTCTTT	CASSWAGVGTEAFF
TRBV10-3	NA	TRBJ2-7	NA	TGTGCCATCAGTGATGAACAGTACAGCTCCTACGAGCAGTACTTC	CAISDEQYSSYEQYF
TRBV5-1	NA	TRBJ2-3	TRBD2	TGCGCCAGCAGCAGCAGCGGGGGGGCGGATACGCAGTATTTT	CASSSSGGADTQYF
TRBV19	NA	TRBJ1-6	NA	TGTGCCAGTACCCCGACAGGCGGGTCACCCCTCCACTTT	CASTPTGGSPLHF
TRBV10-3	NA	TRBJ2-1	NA	TGTGCCATCAGTGAGTCCGGGACAGAGCAGTTCTTC	CAISESGTEQFF
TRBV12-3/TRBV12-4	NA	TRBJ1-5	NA	TGTGCCAGCAGTTTGTCCGTCAATCAGCCCCAGCATTTT	CASSLSVNQPQHF
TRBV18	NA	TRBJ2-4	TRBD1	TGTGCCAGCTCAGCGGACAGGGGTGGGAACATTCAGTACTTC	CASSADRGGNIQYF
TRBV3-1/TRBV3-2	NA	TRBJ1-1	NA	TGTGCCAGCGTCGGGGAGGGGATGATCTTT	CASVGEGMIF
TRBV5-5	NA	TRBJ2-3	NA	TGTGCCAGCAGCCCACCTCTGGGGCACACAGATACGCAGTATTTT	CASSPPLGHTDTQYF
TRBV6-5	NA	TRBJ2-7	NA	TGTGCCAGCAGTTACTCGAGAGAGCAGTACTTC	CASSYSREQYF
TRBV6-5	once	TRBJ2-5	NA	TGTGCCAGCAGCACGGGTGGGGAGACCCAGTACTTC	CASSTGGETQYF
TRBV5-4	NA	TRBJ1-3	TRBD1	TGTGCCAGCAGCTTAAATCAGGGGGCAACGGGAAACACCATATATTTT	CASSLNQGATGNTIYF
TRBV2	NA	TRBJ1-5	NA	TGTGCCAGCAGTGGGGATGGGGGCTGGCAGCCCCAGCATTTT	CASSGDGGWQPQHF
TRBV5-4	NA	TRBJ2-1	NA	TGTGCCAGCCGTGCCTTGGCGCGGGGTCGACGTAATGAGCAGTTCTTC	CASRALARGRRNEQFF
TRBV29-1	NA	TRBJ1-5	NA	TGCAGCGTTGTCGCGGGGGGTGGGAGCAATCAGCCCCAGCATTTT	CSVVAGGGSNQPQHF